What follows are 12 T cell receptor beta chains derived from one specimen sequenced in a study of post-analysis software for immune sequencing data. Study-wide points: Compared with controls, patients had more of roughly five TRBV segments, including TRBV5-6, TRBV5-1 and TRBV20-1.

The TCR beta cDNA libraries contained unique molecular identifiers. TCRdb passed the PCR reads through MiXCR, listing each CDR3 protein once. The table records around 770,000 distinct CDR3 sequences, around 46% of them present only once. Their target antigens are unknown. The specimen sequenced was blood. Source of these receptors: a girl aged 10 to 17 with multiple sclerosis.

This clonotype came up a few times. V is TRBV7-9 and J is TRBJ2-1; 9 bases line up with TRBD2. Germline V gives CDR1 SEHNR, CDR2 FQNEAQ (reference sequence). Trimming took 5 bases from V and 3 from J; bases not matched to a gene: 14. CDR3 length: 18 residues. The DNA for the CDR3 is TGTGCCAGCAGCCTACCCCAGGAGCAGCGGGAGGTCTACAATGAGCAGTTCTTC. It yields the protein CASSLPQEQREVYNEQFF.

V and J are TRBV9 and TRBJ2-1; D possibly corresponds to TRBD1 (6 bases). V was pared by 4 bases and J by 0 bases, with 11 bases between. There are 15 residues in the CDR3. Germline V CDR1 and CDR2: SGDLS, YYNGEE. The CDR3 region is CASSSSRGSYNEQFF. The CDR3 DNA follows: TGTGCCAGCAGCTCTAGCAGGGGCTCCTACAATGAGCAGTTCTTC.

The chain employs TRBV20-1 and TRBJ2-1, with 12 bases that match TRBD2. Germline trimming cut 0 bases from V and 9 bases from J; bases unmatched to any gene: 6. Germline CDR1 reads DFQATT; CDR2 reads SNEGSKA (reference sequence). The CDR3 totals 15 residues. CDR3 in DNA: TGCAGTGCTAGAGACTCTAGCGGGAGGGGGGGTGAGCAGTTCTTC. Translation gives CSARDSSGRGGEQFF.

This chain links TRBV5-6 with TRBJ1-2; D not resolved. This CDR3 region has 14 residues. CDR1 and CDR2 (germline): SGHDT, YYEEEE. The V end lost 1 base, the J end lost 3 bases, and 10 bases lay between the germline ends. DNA of the CDR3: TGTGCCAGCAGCTTGATACGACTGGACTATGGCTACACCTTC. Protein sequence: CASSLIRLDYGYTF.

In its sample, this clonotype was seen once. The chain uses TRBV13 and TRBJ2-5; TRBD2 matches 8 bases. With the DNA end fitting TRBJ2-7 better, the J assignment may be wrong. This CDR3 region has 15 residues. In germline, CDR1 is PRHDT, CDR2 FYEKMQ (reference sequence). The CDR3: CASSPTGTSRYEQYF. In nucleotides, the CDR3 is TGTGCCAGCAGCCCCACCGGGACTAGTAGGTACGAGCAGTACTTC.

The rearrangement joins TRBV29-1 to TRBJ2-5; the match to TRBD1 covers 10 bases. The J call may be in error: the DNA end matches TRBJ2-7 better. Germline CDR1 reads SQVTM; CDR2 reads ANQGSEA. The CDR3 runs to 13 residues. The CDR3 reads CSVTGQGFNEQYF. The CDR3 region has the DNA TGCAGCGTAACGGGACAGGGGTTTAACGAGCAGTACTTC.

The V and J genes are TRBV24-1 and TRBJ2-5, with 9 bases aligning to TRBD2. Germline V gene sequence: CDR1 KGHDR, CDR2 SFDVKD. V was clipped by 5 bases and J by 3 bases; unmatched bases: 6. This CDR3 spans 15 amino acids. The DNA for the CDR3 is TGTGCCACCAGTGGTACTGCGGGAGGGGAAGAGACCCAGTACTTC. Protein: CATSGTAGGEETQYF.

The rearrangement joins TRBV5-5 to TRBJ2-6, with D possibly called TRBD1 or TRBD2 (5 bases each). Germline CDR1 and CDR2: SGHKS and YYEKEE (reference sequence). Trimming left V 4 bases short and J 0 bases short, with 17 bases between. The CDR3 has 18 amino acids. The CDR3 sequence: CASSPRDARYSGANVLTF. CDR3 nucleotide sequence: TGTGCCAGCAGCCCCCGGGACGCCAGATACTCTGGGGCCAACGTCCTGACTTTC.

The V and J genes are TRBV6-5 and TRBJ1-2; D gene uncertain. The CDR3 contains 16 residues. CDR1 and CDR2 from the germline V gene are MNHEY and SVGAGI. Trimming removed 0 bases at V and 4 bases at J, with 15 bases between. The CDR3 reads CASSYSAGALAYGYTF. The CDR3 DNA sequence: TGTGCCAGCAGTTACTCTGCAGGAGCCCTGGCCTATGGCTACACCTTC.

The V call is TRBV6-1, the J call TRBJ2-7; D is possibly TRBD2 (6 bases). This CDR3 has 16 amino acids. The V gene's germline CDR1 is MNHNS and CDR2 SASEGT. Trimming removed 4 bases at V and 7 bases at J, with 23 bases between. CDR3: CASSGPILREVREQYF. As DNA, the CDR3 is TGTGCCAGCAGTGGGCCGATTTTGAGGGAGGTTAGGGAGCAGTACTTC.

This clonotype was detected only a few times. V and J are TRBV7-8 and TRBJ2-3, with 11 bases identical to TRBD2. V was clipped by 5 bases and J by 2 bases; unmatched bases: 6. This CDR3 contains 16 residues. The V gene's germline CDR1 is SGHVS and CDR2 FQNEAQ. DNA for the CDR3: TGTGCCAGCAGCCTTCGACTAGCGGGGTACACAGATACGCAGTATTTT. Its translation: CASSLRLAGYTDTQYF.

The chain has TRBV30 and TRBJ1-2, with 8 bases lining up with TRBD1. V trimming: 4 bases; J trimming: 12 bases; junction bases outside the gene matches: 7. The CDR3 totals 11 residues. CDR1 and CDR2 from the germline V gene are GTSNPN and SVGIG (reference sequence). CDR3 region: CAWTRTGPHTF. The DNA for the CDR3 is TGTGCCTGGACTCGGACAGGGCCTCACACCTTC.